What follows are 29 T cell receptor beta chains derived from one specimen sequenced in a study of neurological immune-mediated disorders. Stated time point: longitudinal time-point 3. TCRdb independently ran MiXCR on the 5' RACE reads; one entry per CDR3 protein. The data hold approximately 85,000 distinct CDR3 sequences, with 4.3% observed a single time. The sample was PBMCs. These receptor sequences come from a woman aged 60-70 years with multiple sclerosis.

This clonotype was recorded many times. The CDR3 is CASSPLTGRETQYF. The CDR3 region has the DNA TGTGCCAGCAGTCCCCTGACAGGGAGGGAGACCCAGTACTTC. The chain couples TRBV28 to TRBJ2-5, with TRBD1 as a possible D gene (7 bases). The CDR3 totals 14 residues. Germline V lookup: CDR1 MDHEN, CDR2 SYDVKM. V lost 5 bases to trimming and J lost 5 bases, with 15 bases between them.

There are many counts of this clonotype. The V call is TRBV29-1, the J call TRBJ2-3; TRBD2 aligns across 8 bases. Germline V gene data show CDR1 as SQVTM and CDR2 as ANQGSEA. This CDR3 spans 15 amino acids. J gave up 3 bases and V 2 bases, and 7 bases lay outside the gene matches. CDR3 amino acids: CSVESGGRGTDTQYF. The CDR3 DNA reads as TGCAGCGTTGAATCGGGGGGGCGTGGGACAGATACGCAGTATTTT.

Many counts were recorded for this clonotype. The CDR3 nucleotides are TGTGCCAGCAGTGAGCAGGGTGCCTACACCTTC. It encodes CASSEQGAYTF. This chain uses TRBV27 with TRBJ1-2; maybe TRBD1 (5 bases). V was shortened by 5 bases and J by 10 bases, with 11 bases between the two germline ends. The germline V gene encodes CDR1 MNHEY and CDR2 SMNVEV (reference sequence). This CDR3 has 11 residues.

This clonotype was recorded many times. CDR3 region: CASSVGRTYQGLYEQYF. The DNA for the CDR3 is TGTGCCAGCAGCGTAGGTAGGACTTATCAGGGGCTCTACGAGCAGTACTTC. The chain employs TRBV9 and TRBJ2-7, with a possible D match to TRBD1 (6 bases). CDR3 length: 17 amino acids. Germline loops: CDR1 SGDLS, CDR2 YYNGEE. V shed 0 bases and J shed 3 bases, with 19 bases lying between them.

This clonotype was counted at least ten times. The chain recombines TRBV6-5 with TRBJ1-1; TRBD1 might be the D (6 bases). CDR1 MNHEY and CDR2 SVGAGI come from the germline V gene. V was trimmed by 2 bases and J by 1 base, leaving 20 bases between them. The CDR3 extends over 18 amino acids. The CDR3 DNA follows: TGTGCCAGCAGTTACGGGGGGATTCGACAGGTGGGGAACACTGAAGCTTTCTTT. Translated, it gives CASSYGGIRQVGNTEAFF.

This clonotype came up many times. The junction shows a germline mismatch at one end, possibly a read error. The chain uses TRBV7-7 and TRBJ2-5, with 7 nucleotides matching TRBD2. CDR3 length: 15 amino acids. Germline lookup yields CDR1 SSHAT and CDR2 FNYEAQ (reference sequence). DNA of the CDR3: TGTGCTAGCAGCTGGGGGGGAGAAATACAAGAGACCCAGTACTTC. Its protein product is CASSWGGEIQETQYF.

V is TRBV6-6 and J is TRBJ2-5; TRBD2 matches at 10 bases. In germline, CDR1 is MNHNY, CDR2 SVGAGI (reference sequence). J was trimmed by 4 bases and V by 6 bases; bases with no gene match: 8. CDR3 length: 15 residues. The CDR3 here is CASSIGLAAVETQYF. The CDR3 bases are TGTGCCAGCAGCATTGGACTAGCGGCAGTAGAGACCCAGTACTTC.

Many counts were recorded for this clonotype. V usage is TRBV7-2 and J usage is TRBJ2-4, with 8 bases matching TRBD2. CDR3 size: 16 residues. Germline V gene sequence: CDR1 SGHTA, CDR2 FQGNSA. Trimming at V came to 4 bases and at J to 6 bases, leaving 11 bases not matched to a gene. CDR3 in DNA: TGTGCCAGCAGCTCTGACGGGGGGGGCGGAGGAAACATTCAGTACTTC. As protein: CASSSDGGGGGNIQYF. The variable domain in full, with the rest retrieved from reference TRBV7-2 and TRBJ2-4, is GAGVSQSPSNKVTEKGKDVELRCDPISGHTALYWYRQSLGQGLEFLIYFQGNSAPDKSGLPSDRFSAERTGGSVSTLTIQRTQQEDSAVYLCASSSDGGGGGNIQYFGAGTRLSVL.

This clonotype was seen at least ten times. The chain carries TRBV9 and TRBJ2-2; the match to TRBD1 covers 9 bases. J lost 4 bases, V lost 3 bases, and 10 bases had no gene match. Germline V CDR1 and CDR2: SGDLS, YYNGEE. The CDR3 spans 17 residues. CDR3: CASSARPGTGLTGELFF. The CDR3 DNA reads as TGTGCCAGCAGCGCACGCCCTGGGACAGGGCTCACCGGGGAGCTGTTTTTT.

This chain uses TRBV5-1 with TRBJ1-2; D might be TRBD1 (5 bases). Trimming took off 4 bases at V and 12 bases at J, with 19 bases between the two ends. CDR1 is SGHRS and CDR2 is YFSETQ in the germline V gene. This CDR3 region has 13 residues. The CDR3 spells CASSPGRGSGDTF. The CDR3 region has the DNA TGCGCCAGCAGCCCGGGACGGGGGAGCGGGGACACCTTC.

This clonotype was picked up many times. V is TRBV5-1 and J is TRBJ1-5; D remains unclear. The germline V and J ends were trimmed by 3 bases and 3 bases, with 13 bases remaining between them. Germline-derived CDR1 and CDR2 are SGHRS and YFSETQ. This CDR3 comprises 15 residues. CDR3 sequence reads: CASSWTTGSNQPQHF. The CDR3 bases are TGCGCCAGCAGCTGGACGACGGGATCCAATCAGCCCCAGCATTTT.

This clonotype was seen repeatedly, ten times or more. J is TRBJ1-4 and V is TRBV7-9, with D possibly matching TRBD1 (5 bases). The CDR3 covers 16 residues. CDR1 and CDR2 from the germline V gene are SEHNR and FQNEAQ (reference sequence). Trimming pared 5 bases from V and 4 bases from J, leaving 17 bases between. The DNA of the CDR3 is TGTGCCAGCAGCACCAACCGGGACCGTTATAATGAAAAACTGTTTTTT. Its protein is CASSTNRDRYNEKLFF.

This clonotype was recorded many times. The CDR3 DNA is TGCAGCGTTGAAGATCAGGGGATTCAAGAGACCCAGTACTTC. Protein: CSVEDQGIQETQYF. This sequence joins TRBV29-1 and TRBJ2-5, with D tentatively TRBD1 (6 bases). CDR3 length equals 14 residues. The ends were cut back, 0 bases at V and 2 bases at J, with 10 bases in the middle. CDR1 is SQVTM and CDR2 is ANQGSEA in the germline V gene.

This clonotype was seen many times. The chain is built from TRBV7-8 and TRBJ2-7, with D unclear. Germline V CDR1 and CDR2: SGHVS, FQNEAQ. This CDR3 is built from 15 residues. Deletions cut 1 base from V and 2 bases from J, with 12 bases between. The CDR3 coding sequence is TGTGCCAGCAGCTTAGTGGCGGAGACGGCCTACGAGCAGTACTTC. Amino acid sequence: CASSLVAETAYEQYF.

This clonotype was counted a single time. V is TRBV18 and J is TRBJ1-2; 7 bases are shared with TRBD1. J lost 5 bases, V lost 3 bases, and 3 bases had no gene match. From germline, CDR1 is KGHSH and CDR2 LQKENI. The CDR3 totals 13 residues. Here the CDR3 reads CASSPRQGYGYTF. The CDR3 coding sequence is TGTGCCAGCTCACCGAGACAGGGATATGGCTACACCTTC.

The V call is TRBV7-6, the J call TRBJ2-5; D is tentatively TRBD1 or TRBD2 (5 bases each). Trimming stripped 1 base from V and 5 bases from J, with 11 bases between. Germline assignment: CDR1 SGHVS and CDR2 FNYEAQ. The CDR3 contains 14 residues. CDR3 DNA sequence: TGTGCCAGCAGCTTAGTGGACGGGGCTGAGACCCAGTACTTC. Translation: CASSLVDGAETQYF.

This clonotype was seen many times. V usage is TRBV5-1 and J usage is TRBJ2-3; possible D gene TRBD1, 5 bases. This CDR3 has 15 amino acids. The germline V and J ends were trimmed by 4 bases and 5 bases, with 17 bases remaining between them. Per the germline V gene, CDR1 is SGHRS and CDR2 is YFSETQ. The CDR3 region is CASSAQDLPGDTQYF. The CDR3 DNA follows: TGCGCCAGCAGCGCACAGGACCTACCGGGAGATACGCAGTATTTT.

This clonotype was recorded many times. CDR3 protein: CATSDLGREETQYF. CDR3 DNA: TGTGCCACCAGTGATTTGGGCAGGGAAGAGACCCAGTACTTC. J is TRBJ2-5 and V is TRBV24-1; D is perhaps TRBD1 (5 bases). V was cut by 0 bases and J by 3 bases, with 7 bases left in between. Germline V lookup: CDR1 KGHDR, CDR2 SFDVKD. The CDR3 loop spans 14 amino acids.

This clonotype was observed many times. V and J are TRBV11-2 and TRBJ2-2; D call uncertain. Germline loops: CDR1 SGHAT, CDR2 FQNNGV. The CDR3 length is 14 residues. Trimming took 2 bases from V and 2 from J, leaving 6 bases between them. The CDR3 DNA follows: TGTGCCAGCAGCTTATGGAGAAACACCGGGGAGCTGTTTTTT. This translates into CASSLWRNTGELFF.

This clonotype was seen repeatedly, ten times or more. This chain links TRBV6-1 with TRBJ1-3, with a tentative D call TRBD1 (5 bases). There are 16 residues in the CDR3. V dropped 7 bases and J dropped 0 bases, with 16 bases sitting between them. Germline CDR1 reads MNHNS; CDR2 reads SASEGT. DNA of the CDR3: TGTGCCAGCACCCGAATCCGGGACCTCTCTGGAAACACCATATATTTT. Encoded protein: CASTRIRDLSGNTIYF.

Many counts were recorded for this clonotype. The chain employs TRBV21-1 and TRBJ2-5; the D call in the table, TRBD2, was not verified against the DNA. TRBV21-1 is noted as a pseudogene. CDR3 size: 13 residues. The CDR3 protein is CASPGTRQETQYF. In nucleotides, the CDR3 is TGTGCCAGCCCCGGGACTCGCCAAGAGACCCAGTACTTC.

This clonotype has at least ten counts. CDR3 in DNA: TGTGCCAGCAGCTCGGGACTAGCGGGGCCCGGGGATACGCAGTATTTT. Its protein is CASSSGLAGPGDTQYF. This rearrangement joins TRBV11-2 to TRBJ2-3; 13 nucleotides match TRBD2. Germline loops: CDR1 SGHAT, CDR2 FQNNGV. Trimming at V came to 4 bases and at J to 6 bases, leaving 7 bases not matched to a gene. CDR3 size: 16 residues.

At least ten counts were recorded for this clonotype. The chain employs TRBV3-1 and TRBJ2-5; TRBD1 matches at 7 bases. Germline assignment: CDR1 LGHDT and CDR2 YNNKEL (reference sequence). The CDR3 contains 14 residues. J gave up 5 bases and V 4 bases, and 7 bases lay outside the gene matches. CDR3 sequence reads: CASSRTGLMETQYF. The DNA for the CDR3 is TGTGCCAGCAGCCGGACAGGACTCATGGAGACCCAGTACTTC.

This clonotype was observed many times. The gene calls are TRBV30 and TRBJ2-7; no clear D gene. The CDR3 is 11 residues long. Trimming took 2 bases from V and 7 from J, leaving 9 bases between them. Germline V gives CDR1 GTSNPN, CDR2 SVGIG (reference sequence). The CDR3 loop is CAWSLLKEQYF. The CDR3 bases are TGTGCCTGGAGTTTGTTAAAGGAGCAGTACTTC.

This clonotype was seen repeatedly, ten times or more. The CDR3 nucleotides read TGTGCCAGCAGCGTGGGACCAGGGGTAAAGAACGAGCAGTACTTC. Its translation: CASSVGPGVKNEQYF. The chain carries TRBV5-6 and TRBJ2-7, with D perhaps matching TRBD1 (6 bases). Trimming left V 4 bases short and J 5 bases short, with 19 bases between. This CDR3 is 15 amino acids long. The germline V gene encodes CDR1 SGHDT and CDR2 YYEEEE.

In this sample, this clonotype turned up many times. CDR3 DNA: TGTGCCAGCAGAATGGGCCGCCGCCGGGACAATGAGCAGTTCTTC. Protein product: CASRMGRRRDNEQFF. This rearrangement joins TRBV6-5 to TRBJ2-1; no definite D call. Germline assignment: CDR1 MNHEY and CDR2 SVGAGI. Trimming removed 6 bases at V and 5 bases at J, with 17 bases between. This CDR3 comprises 15 residues.

The table lists this clonotype with many counts. J is TRBJ2-3 and V is TRBV5-1; 11 nucleotides match TRBD2. CDR3 size: 16 residues. J gave up 5 bases and V 4 bases, and 9 bases lay outside the gene matches. CDR1 and CDR2 from the germline V gene are SGHRS and YFSETQ. The CDR3 loop reads CASSPIAGGPGDTQYF. DNA of the CDR3: TGCGCCAGCAGCCCCATAGCGGGGGGGCCGGGAGATACGCAGTATTTT.

In this sample, this clonotype turned up many times. This sequence joins TRBV12-3 or TRBV12-4 and TRBJ2-2, with D unresolved. V lost 2 bases and J 1 base, leaving 5 bases between the germline ends. This CDR3 is built from 14 residues. This chain's CDR3 is CASSLMVNTGELFF. For the CDR3, the DNA is TGTGCCAGCAGTTTAATGGTGAACACCGGGGAGCTGTTTTTT.

This clonotype was observed at least ten times. The chain recombines TRBV20-1 with TRBJ2-2; D is ambiguous. Trimming shortened V by 4 bases and J by 1 base, and 10 bases separated the two germline ends. Germline values: CDR1 DFQATT, CDR2 SNEGSKA (reference sequence). This CDR3 is 14 amino acids long. CDR3 loop: CSAIRTGNTGELFF. In DNA form, the CDR3 reads TGCAGTGCTATCAGGACGGGGAACACCGGGGAGCTGTTTTTT.